A selection of T cell receptor beta chains follows, all from one sample in a study of cytomegalovirus exposure and HLA in healthy donors. TCRdb's table, derived via immunoSEQ multiplex PCR, lists solely in-frame clones and lacks some. The sample holds 100,000 to 150,000 clones, 70% to 80% seen once. The specimen sequenced was PBMCs. The origin of the receptors is a woman aged 50 to 60 in good health and CMV-seropositive. CDR3s include the opening cysteine and the closing phenylalanine or tryptophan. A D gene is named only where the DNA matches it firmly. Part of the rows lack a size; the others show once, few, many or a class for expanded clones.

abundance	d_gene	v_gene	j_gene	CDR3aa	CDR3nt
few	NA	TRBV7-2	TRBJ1-2	CASSLRQINYGYTF	TGTGCCAGCAGCCTCCGACAGATTAACTATGGCTACACCTTC
few	TRBD1	TRBV25-1	TRBJ2-1	CASSRVVGQFNEQFF	TGTGCCAGCAGTAGAGTCGTGGGACAGTTCAATGAGCAGTTCTTC
NA	NA	TRBV21-1	TRBJ1-6	CASSKTGGAILSPLHF	TGTGCCAGCAGCAAAACGGGAGGCGCTATTCTTTCACCCCTCCACTTT
NA	NA	TRBV7-2	TRBJ1-1	CASSLYPGVGTEAFF	TGTGCCAGCAGCTTGTATCCAGGGGTGGGCACTGAAGCTTTCTTT
NA	TRBD1	TRBV5-1	TRBJ1-4	CASSLEGQGTGEKLFF	TGCGCCAGCAGCTTGGAGGGACAGGGTACGGGTGAAAAACTGTTTTTT
NA	TRBD1	TRBV5-1	TRBJ1-4	CASSYTGAPNEKLFF	TGCGCCAGCAGCTACACAGGGGCGCCTAATGAAAAACTGTTTTTT
NA	NA	TRBV9	TRBJ1-1	CASSDAKVERGVNTEAFF	TGTGCCAGCAGCGATGCTAAGGTGGAGCGGGGGGTAAACACTGAAGCTTTCTTT
NA	TRBD1	TRBV5-4	TRBJ2-7	CASSTRQGYDEQYF	TGTGCCAGCAGCACCAGACAGGGTTACGACGAGCAGTACTTC
NA	TRBD2	TRBV5-1	TRBJ2-4	CASSFSPRGTKNIQYF	TGCGCCAGCAGTTTTTCGCCGCGGGGGACCAAAAACATTCAGTACTTC
NA	TRBD2	TRBV14	TRBJ2-7	CASSRAPGLGGSYEQYF	TGTGCCAGCAGCCGAGCCCCGGGACTAGGGGGGTCCTACGAGCAGTACTTC
NA	TRBD1	TRBV5-1	TRBJ1-2	CASSGGTGWDGYTF	TGCGCCAGCAGCGGAGGGACAGGGTGGGACGGCTACACCTTC
NA	TRBD2	TRBV7-8	TRBJ2-7	CASSPTSAAYEQYF	TGTGCCAGCAGCCCGACTAGCGCCGCCTACGAGCAGTACTTC
NA	NA	TRBV5-1	TRBJ1-2	CASSPTGYGYTF	TGCGCCAGCAGCCCCACGGGGTATGGCTACACCTTC
NA	TRBD2	TRBV7-9	TRBJ2-1	CSSSSLLAGSSYNEQFF	TGTTCCAGCAGCTCACTACTAGCGGGCAGCTCCTACAATGAGCAGTTCTTC
NA	NA	TRBV29-1	TRBJ1-2	CSARTLGGYGYTF	TGCAGCGCGAGGACATTAGGAGGGTATGGCTACACCTTC
NA	TRBD2	TRBV7-9	TRBJ2-1	CASSLLSSGFNEQFF	TGTGCCAGCAGCTTATTATCTAGCGGATTCAATGAGCAGTTCTTC
NA	TRBD1	TRBV6-5	TRBJ1-4	CASSRQGWLGEKLFF	TGTGCCAGCAGTCGACAGGGTTGGTTAGGTGAAAAACTGTTTTTT
NA	NA	TRBV9	TRBJ2-3	CASSVGGSNADTQYF	TGTGCCAGCAGCGTAGGAGGTAGCAACGCGGATACGCAGTATTTT
NA	NA	TRBV7-9	TRBJ2-7	CSSSLSAAGSSPSYEQYF	TGTTCCAGCAGCCTGTCCGCCGCGGGATCATCTCCCTCCTACGAGCAGTACTTC
few	TRBD2	TRBV4-2	TRBJ2-7	CASSQAVTGGTYEQYF	TGTGCCAGCAGCCAAGCGGTTACGGGGGGAACATACGAGCAGTACTTC
NA	TRBD2	TRBV4-2	TRBJ2-7	CASSQASGGFSYEQYF	TGTGCCAGCAGCCAAGCTAGCGGGGGTTTCTCCTACGAGCAGTACTTC
NA	NA	TRBV5-1	TRBJ2-1	CASSPGQTSNEQFF	TGCGCCAGCAGCCCTGGACAGACGAGCAATGAGCAGTTCTTC
NA	NA	TRBV2	TRBJ2-7	CASSDSPDEQYF	TGTGCCAGCAGTGACTCTCCGGACGAGCAGTACTTC
NA	NA	TRBV30	TRBJ2-1	CAWMENSDEQFF	TGTGCCTGGATGGAGAACTCCGATGAGCAGTTCTTC
NA	NA	TRBV4-1	TRBJ2-2	CASSQDSWYRTNTGELFF	TGCGCCAGCAGCCAAGATAGTTGGTACAGAACGAACACCGGGGAGCTGTTTTTT
few	TRBD1	TRBV6-4	TRBJ1-1	CASSDGSDRPAAFF	TGTGCCAGCAGTGACGGCTCGGACAGGCCTGCAGCTTTCTTT
NA	NA	TRBV5-6	TRBJ1-2	CASSLAWQGDYGYTF	TGTGCCAGCAGCTTGGCATGGCAGGGCGACTATGGCTACACCTTC
NA	NA	TRBV7-2	TRBJ1-2	CASSLGTADFYGYTF	TGTGCCAGCAGCTTAGGGACAGCGGACTTCTATGGCTACACCTTC
once	NA	TRBV30	TRBJ2-2	CAWNSGLPTGELFF	TGTGCCTGGAACTCGGGACTTCCGACCGGGGAGCTGTTTTTT
NA	NA	TRBV5-4	TRBJ2-7	CASSLGLAGAYEQYF	TGTGCCAGCAGCTTGGGACTTGCCGGGGCCTACGAGCAGTACTTC
NA	TRBD1	TRBV19	TRBJ1-2	CASSSPDRGLIGYTF	TGTGCCAGTAGCTCCCCCGACAGGGGATTAATCGGCTACACCTTC
NA	TRBD2	TRBV5-6	TRBJ2-1	CASSLAGASGGNEQFF	TGTGCCAGCAGCTTGGCGGGGGCTAGCGGGGGCAATGAGCAGTTCTTC
NA	NA	TRBV6-1	TRBJ2-1	CASTGRDPMYNEQFF	TGTGCCAGCACAGGGCGGGATCCTATGTACAATGAGCAGTTCTTC
few	TRBD2	TRBV5-1	TRBJ2-5	CASSILAGVEQETQYF	TGCGCCAGCAGTATACTAGCGGGAGTAGAACAAGAGACCCAGTACTTC
NA	NA	TRBV5-6	TRBJ1-1	CASSPRMNTEAFF	TGTGCCAGCAGCCCCAGGATGAACACTGAAGCTTTCTTT
NA	NA	TRBV6-5	TRBJ2-1	CASSYRDFYNEQFF	TGTGCCAGCAGTTACAGGGACTTCTACAATGAGCAGTTCTTC
few	NA	TRBV4-2	TRBJ1-5	CASSQDVSNQPQHF	TGTGCCAGCAGCCAAGACGTTAGCAATCAGCCCCAGCATTTT
NA	TRBD1	TRBV29-1	TRBJ2-1	CSVVGTGGSYNEQFF	TGCAGCGTTGTCGGGACAGGGGGCTCCTACAATGAGCAGTTCTTC
NA	NA	TRBV5-5	TRBJ2-7	CASSLTGTVDEQYF	TGTGCCAGCAGCTTAACAGGGACGGTAGACGAGCAGTACTTC
few	TRBD1	TRBV4-3	TRBJ1-4	CASSQRTGGRTNEKLFF	TGCGCCAGCAGCCAGAGGACAGGGGGCAGGACTAATGAAAAACTGTTTTTT
few	NA	TRBV6-5	TRBJ1-2	CASSYRGGASYGYTF	TGTGCCAGCAGTTACCGGGGGGGGGCCTCCTATGGCTACACCTTC
NA	TRBD2	TRBV9	TRBJ2-2	CASSAWGLAGNTGELFF	TGTGCCAGCAGCGCCTGGGGACTAGCGGGGAACACCGGGGAGCTGTTTTTT